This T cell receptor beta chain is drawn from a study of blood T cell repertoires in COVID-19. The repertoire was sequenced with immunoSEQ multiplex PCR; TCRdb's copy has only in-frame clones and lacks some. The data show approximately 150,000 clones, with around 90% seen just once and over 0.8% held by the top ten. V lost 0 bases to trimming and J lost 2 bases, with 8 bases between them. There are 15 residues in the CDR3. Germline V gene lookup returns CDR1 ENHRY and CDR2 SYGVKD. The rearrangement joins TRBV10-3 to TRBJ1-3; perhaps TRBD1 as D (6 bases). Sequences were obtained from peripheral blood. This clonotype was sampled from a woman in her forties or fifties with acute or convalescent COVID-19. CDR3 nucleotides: TGTGCCATCAGTGAGTCTTGGGGGCCTGGAAACACCATATATTTT. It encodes CAISESWGPGNTIYF.